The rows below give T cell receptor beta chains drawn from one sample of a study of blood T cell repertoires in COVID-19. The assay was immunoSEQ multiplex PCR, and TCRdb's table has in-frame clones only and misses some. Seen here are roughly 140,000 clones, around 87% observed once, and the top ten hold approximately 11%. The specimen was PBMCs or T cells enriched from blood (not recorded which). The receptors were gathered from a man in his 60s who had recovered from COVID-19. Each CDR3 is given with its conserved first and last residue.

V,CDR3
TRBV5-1,CASSSWTGPLYEQYF
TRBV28,CASIPPGREGPPQHF
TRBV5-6,CASSSGLHNQPQHF
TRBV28,CASSFNQGANTEAFF
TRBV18,CASSPLQGNSPLHF
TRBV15,CATSLLTVSGTGEWETQYF
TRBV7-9,CASSRGTGEKLFF
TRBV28,CASTNQGQGGHTQYF
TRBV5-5,CASSLSGTLYNQPQHF
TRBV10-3,CAISVLTYEQYF
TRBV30,CAWIPSGGAGELFF
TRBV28,CASREQGASSYEQYF
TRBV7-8,CASSARGGNQPQHF
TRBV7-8,CASMPGINTYEQYF
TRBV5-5,CASSPGPSPYEQYF
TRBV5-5,CASSLRDRGGEDTQYF
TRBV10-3,CAISAGQNTGELFF
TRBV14,CASSPGLRETQYF
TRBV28,CASSQQGYYGYTF
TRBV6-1,CASSGAGSQTEAFF
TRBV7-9,CASSLNTGNEQYF
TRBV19,CASTPRGGRGTGELFF
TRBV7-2,CASSDLPGQGVGETQYF
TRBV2,CASDRLAGDTDTQYF
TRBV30,CAWSVPRAGELFF
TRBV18,CASSPRGLEAFF
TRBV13,CASSGRTSGVHNEQFF
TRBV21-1,CASSKRGTANQPQHF
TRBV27,CASYPSGGAYEQFF
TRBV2,CASSDLRGTEAFF
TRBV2,CASSEARGRGETQYF
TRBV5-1,CASSPRDYEQYF
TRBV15,CATSRVVSGGPYNEQFF
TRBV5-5,CASSLHLAPETQYF
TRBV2,CASSLLAGVPNEQYF
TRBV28,CASTVAGTGELFF
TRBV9,CASRAPSYGYTF